This T cell receptor beta chain originates from a study of blood T cells in healthy people across ages. Findings and caveats of the study: Researchers report that TCR beta diversity correlated strongly with naive T cell percentage.

Primers used in a second PCR of about 6 to 11 cycles were a sample-barcoded 5' primer and a J-beta primer mix. TCRdb reanalysed the 5' RACE reads using MiXCR and keeps one entry per CDR3 protein. The sample has about 1.8 million distinct CDR3 sequences, about 50% seen once. The CDR3 length is 15 residues. CDR1 and CDR2 (germline): MNHNY, SVGAGI (reference sequence). Worth noting for this clonotype: Its target is not known. Germline is not matched at one junction end, which may reflect a read error.

This clonotype was sampled from a woman between 35 and 50 years old in good health. The material sequenced was blood. The chain employs TRBV6-6 and TRBJ2-5, with 12 bases that match TRBD2. The CDR3 here is CTSSRGLAGTETQYF. DNA for the CDR3: TGTACCAGCAGCCGTGGACTAGCGGGGACGGAGACCCAGTACTTC.